Reported below is one T cell receptor beta chain. What it binds is unknown. The data derive from a study of T cells expressing NK-cell markers. Overall study context: The authors derived TCR beta repertoires from sorted CD3+CD56+NKG2C+, CD3+CD56+NKG2C- and CD3+CD56-NKG2C+ T cells. Seropositivity for HCMV was found in seven of the eight sequenced donors, with one seronegative.

CDR1 is SEHNR and CDR2 is FQNEAQ in the germline V gene (reference sequence). The CDR3 totals 13 residues. Points from the study as a whole: Dominant NKG2C+ clonotypes made up about 1.0-7.0% of CD8+ T cells in roughly six donors.

Researchers built TCR beta cDNA using 5'RACE template switching with UMIs. TCRdb re-analyzed the 5' RACE reads; it lists each CDR3 protein once, without DNA. The sample includes over 150,000 distinct CDR3 sequences. Sequencing was done on a sample of blood T cells: a sorted CD56 or NKG2C T cell subset, CD4+ or CD8+ T cells, or bulk PBMC T cells (not recorded which). This receptor was identified in a man between 18 and 69 years old in good health. The chain couples TRBV7-9 to TRBJ2-5. The CDR3: CASTKTLEETQYF.